This TCR beta chain was profiled in a study of vaccination and CD4 T cells after COVID-19. Details on this clonotype: Its antigen is as yet unknown.

Sequencing of the DNA from cultured CD4+ T cells was carried out with the Oncomine TCR Beta short-read assay. Cultures of CD4+ T cells served as the source for extracting genomic DNA. In TCRdb, the PCR reads were re-called with MiXCR into one record per CDR3 protein. The sample records 20,000 or so distinct CDR3 sequences, approximately 48% being singletons. Documented treatment: approximately nine-day PBMC culture with coronavirus spike peptide pools or control peptides (ViraFEST assay). After expanding antigen-specific T cells with peptide pools, ViraFEST sequenced their TCRs. Every positive PCR date fell between March and December 2020, earlier than the US Alpha, Beta and Delta variants. The germline gives CDR1 LGHDT, CDR2 YNNKEL (reference sequence). The CDR3 extends over 12 amino acids. V was shortened by 8 bases and J by 1 base, with 8 bases between the two germline ends.

This clonotype was obtained from a human donor who had recovered from COVID-19. Sequenced sample: CD4+ T cells from blood, cultured in vitro. The rearrangement joins TRBV3-1 to TRBJ2-5, with D unresolved. As DNA, the CDR3 is TGTGCCAGCGGCGGCCGCCAAGAGACCCAGTACTTC. Its protein product is CASGGRQETQYF.